Below are 6 T cell receptor beta chains sequenced from a single sample in a study of T cells in Graves' hyperthyroidism and ophthalmopathy. Researchers took RNA transcripts and amplified the TCR beta CDR3 regions from them. First-round RT-PCR targeting the TCR CDR3 was performed with the HTBI primer set. TCRdb re-called the multiplex PCR reads through MiXCR, storing one row per CDR3 protein. The table shows a few hundred thousand distinct CDR3 sequences, with about an eighth occurring only once. The specimen was blood. Receptors were obtained from a woman between 18 and 29 years old with Graves' hyperthyroidism.

In this sample, this clonotype turned up many times. The genes are TRBV11-3 and TRBJ2-3; D is possibly TRBD2 (6 bases). Trimming took off 5 bases at V and 2 bases at J, with 11 bases between the two ends. Germline CDR1 SGHNT, CDR2 YENEEA. This CDR3 contains 14 residues. In DNA form, the CDR3 reads TGTGCCAGCAGCCCGGGAGTCCCCACAGATACGCAGTATTTT. As protein: CASSPGVPTDTQYF.

In this sample, this clonotype turned up once. A much larger clone lies one base from this, so it may be a read error. The CDR3 sequence: CASKLGQANEKLFF. The CDR3 nucleotides are TGTGCCAGTAAACTGGGACAGGCCAATGAAAAACTGTTTTTT. The chain uses TRBV19 and TRBJ1-4; 8 bases map to TRBD1. Germline V CDR1 and CDR2: LNHDA, SQIVND (reference sequence). This CDR3 comprises 14 residues. Trimming removed 7 bases from V and 5 bases from J; junction bases left unmatched: 6.

The table lists this clonotype with many counts. The J gene is TRBJ2-7, the V gene TRBV7-3; 10 nucleotides line up with TRBD2. V lost 5 bases to trimming and J lost 0 bases; unmatched junction nucleotides: 4. The CDR3 covers 15 residues. Germline loops: CDR1 SGHTA, CDR2 FQGTGA. DNA of the CDR3: TGTGCCAGCAGCCCAGGGACTAGCGCCTCCTACGAGCAGTACTTC. This codes for CASSPGTSASYEQYF.

Many counts were recorded for this clonotype. The V and J genes are TRBV2 and TRBJ2-1, with D hard to call. V lost 6 bases to trimming and J lost 7 bases, with 22 bases between them. CDR1 is SNHLY, CDR2 FYNNEI, per germline. CDR3 length: 16 residues. The CDR3 region has the DNA TGTGCCAGCAGAGCGAGTCCGACAACCACCGATAATGAGCAGTTCTTC. It is translated as CASRASPTTTDNEQFF.

This clonotype has at least ten counts. CDR3 coding DNA: TGTGCCAGCAGCTTAGGGCCACAGGGGCACAATGAGCAGTTCTTC. Translation: CASSLGPQGHNEQFF. The rearrangement links TRBV11-2 to TRBJ2-1, with 7 bases matching TRBD1. With 1 base clipped from V and 5 bases from J, the junction kept 5 bases outside the gene matches. The CDR3 is 15 amino acids. CDR1 and CDR2 from the germline V gene are SGHAT and FQNNGV.

This clonotype was seen repeatedly, ten times or more. The rearrangement joins TRBV20-1 to TRBJ1-5; a possible D gene is TRBD1 (6 bases). CDR1 DFQATT and CDR2 SNEGSKA come from the germline V gene (reference sequence). The CDR3 spans 12 residues. Trimming shortened V by 6 bases and J by 7 bases, and 13 bases separated the two germline ends. The CDR3 DNA reads as TGCAGTGCCGGACAGCCGGGGCAGCCCCAGCATTTT. Translating it yields CSAGQPGQPQHF.